The clone carrying this TCR beta chain was observed at least ten times. As yet, its antigen is unknown. The entry originates in a study of human T cells and chemical hapten exposure. At the level of the study: Patients were given diphenylcyclopropenone on the scalp weekly across the roughly 25-week study.

The time point denotes: pre-sensitization, week 0. Documented treatment: therapeutic diphenylcyclopropenone sensitization with weekly scalp DPC. General observations from the study: After DPC sensitization, TCRs above 1 in 1000 frequency showed no change. Relative to controls, expanded TCRs formed significantly more large CDR3 similarity clusters.

The germline gives CDR1 MNHEY, CDR2 SVGAGI. CDR3 size: 15 residues. With 2 bases removed from V and 0 bases from J, the gap between germline ends came to 8 bases. A single record per CDR3 protein comes from TCRdb applying MiXCR to the RACE reads. This sample has approximately 320,000 distinct CDR3 sequences, with 5% to 6.5% found just once. The clonotype was recovered from a woman in her late teens or twenties with alopecia areata. Some clones in this sample may be carry-over from other donors' samples. The chain is built from TRBV6-5 and TRBJ1-3; D remains ambiguous. Here the sequenced sample was whole blood, taken in connection with sensitization to the hapten diphenylcyclopropenone (DPC). CDR3 bases: TGTGCCAGCAGTTACAGTCAAAGCTCTGGAAACACCATATATTTT. Protein: CASSYSQSSGNTIYF.